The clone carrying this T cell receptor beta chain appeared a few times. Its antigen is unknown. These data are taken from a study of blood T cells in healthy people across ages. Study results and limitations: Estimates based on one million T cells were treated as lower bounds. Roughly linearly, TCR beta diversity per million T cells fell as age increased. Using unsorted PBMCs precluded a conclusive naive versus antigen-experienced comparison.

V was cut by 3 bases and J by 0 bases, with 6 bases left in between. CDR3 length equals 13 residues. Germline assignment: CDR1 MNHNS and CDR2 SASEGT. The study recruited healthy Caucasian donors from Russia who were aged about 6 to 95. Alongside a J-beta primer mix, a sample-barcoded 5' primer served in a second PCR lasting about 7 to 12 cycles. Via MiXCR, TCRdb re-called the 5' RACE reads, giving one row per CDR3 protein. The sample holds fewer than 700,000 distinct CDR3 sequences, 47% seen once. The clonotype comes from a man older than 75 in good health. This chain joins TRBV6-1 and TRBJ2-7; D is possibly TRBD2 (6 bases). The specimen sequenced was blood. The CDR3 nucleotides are TGTGCCAGCAGTGAGGGACTCTCCTACGAGCAGTACTTC. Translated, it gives CASSEGLSYEQYF.